The TCR beta chain under discussion was sequenced for a study of blood T cell repertoires in COVID-19. The overall study: The cDNA or gDNA used as material had been derived from T cells, B-cell-depleted T cells, or PBMCs.

This clone appeared once. Authors' methods: Reference gene primer amplification in the assay estimated nucleated cell counts. Measured with immunoSEQ multiplex PCR; TCRdb has only the in-frame clones, and not every one. V and J calls and clone size are copied from that table; D and trimming were computed from the DNA. Of approximately 50,000 clones detected, 80% to 95% appear once; the ten largest clones hold roughly 6%. The V gene lost 6 bases and the J gene lost 5 bases, with 11 bases spanning the gap. Germline lookup yields CDR1 SGHTA and CDR2 FQGNSA. The CDR3 totals 14 residues. The genes are TRBV7-2 and TRBJ1-6; the D is unclear. Sequencing input: peripheral blood. This TCR came from a man over 45 with active COVID-19. The CDR3 DNA sequence: TGTGCCAGCAGGCCAACAAGAAATAATTCACCCCTCCACTTT. Its translation: CASRPTRNNSPLHF.